This TCR beta chain was observed in a study of cytomegalovirus exposure and HLA in healthy donors. Study-wide points: TCR beta chains associated with HLA were, in a later analysis, more clonally expanded than equally common others.

In the PCR, 60 Vbeta and 13 Jbeta primers were used. Profiling relied on immunoSEQ multiplex PCR, and the TCRdb table lists in-frame clones only, not all of them. Of approximately 100,000 clones listed, approximately 72% are singletons. About this clone itself: The antigen remains unidentified.

CDR3 length equals 15 residues. From germline, CDR1 is KGHSH and CDR2 LQKENI. Trimming cost V 3 bases and J 3 bases; bases outside gene matches: 3. The chain uses TRBV18 and TRBJ2-1, with TRBD1 matching over 9 bases. Sequenced input: PBMCs. The sequence derives from a male donor in good health and CMV-seropositive. The CDR3 sequence: CASSPGQGIYNEQFF. The CDR3 coding sequence is TGTGCCAGCTCACCGGGACAGGGAATCTACAATGAGCAGTTCTTC.